These 20 T cell receptor beta chains were sequenced from one sample in a study of vaccination and CD4 T cells after COVID-19. The time point was: late sampling 161 to 241 days after vaccination in a few convalescent patients. The treatment was: 10-day PBMC culture with coronavirus spike peptide pools or control peptides (ViraFEST assay). No antigen has been assigned to these receptors. Researchers used the Oncomine TCR Beta short-read assay to sequence DNA from cultured CD4+ T cells. A single record per CDR3 protein comes from TCRdb applying MiXCR to the PCR reads. The table lists approximately 23,000 distinct CDR3 sequences, 35% to 50% of them singletons. The specimen comprised CD4+ T cells from blood, cultured in vitro, sampled about 7 months after SARS-CoV-2 vaccination. Source of these receptors: a human donor who had recovered from COVID-19.

V gene TRBV10-3 combines with J gene TRBJ2-5; TRBD2 agrees at 12 bases. Germline-derived CDR1 and CDR2 are ENHRY and SYGVKD. The CDR3 has 14 amino acids. With 5 bases clipped from V and 5 bases from J, the junction kept 3 bases outside the gene matches. CDR3 protein: CAISRTSGIETQYF. The CDR3 nucleotides are TGTGCCATCAGTCGGACTAGCGGGATTGAGACCCAGTACTTC.

The V call is TRBV4-1, the J call TRBJ2-5, with TRBD2 matching over 7 bases. Trimming cost V 1 base and J 1 base; bases outside gene matches: 0. CDR1 is MGHRA and CDR2 is YSYEKL in the germline V gene. CDR3 size: 14 residues. CDR3 sequence (DNA): TGCGCCAGCAGCCAAGGGGGGGGCCAAGAGACCCAGTACTTC. Protein sequence: CASSQGGGQETQYF.

The chain has TRBV10-3 and TRBJ2-5, with D perhaps matching TRBD1 (6 bases). The CDR3 runs to 13 residues. The germline V and J ends were trimmed by 2 bases and 2 bases, with 6 bases remaining between them. From germline, CDR1 is ENHRY and CDR2 SYGVKD. The DNA for the CDR3 is TGTGCCATCAGTGAGGGACAGCAAGAGACCCAGTACTTC. Translation: CAISEGQQETQYF.

This sequence joins TRBV27 and TRBJ2-7; 13 bases are a match to TRBD2. J was trimmed by 0 bases and V by 5 bases; bases with no gene match: 10. From germline, CDR1 is MNHEY and CDR2 SMNVEV (reference sequence). The CDR3 contains 18 residues. The CDR3 here is CASSPGLAGTLSSYEQYF. As DNA, the CDR3 is TGTGCCAGCAGTCCGGGACTAGCGGGAACCCTCTCCTCCTACGAGCAGTACTTC.

This clonotype was counted a few times. The CDR3 DNA reads as TGTGCCAGCATGGGGTTCACTGAAGCTTTCTTT. It yields the protein CASMGFTEAFF. The chain combines TRBV6-1 with TRBJ1-1; D is unclear. There are 11 residues in the CDR3. The germline V and J ends were trimmed by 7 bases and 4 bases, with 7 bases remaining between them. Germline V gene data show CDR1 as MNHNS and CDR2 as SASEGT.

The rearrangement joins TRBV6-5 to TRBJ2-1; D is unclear. Per the germline V gene, CDR1 is MNHEY and CDR2 is SVGAGI. The CDR3 is 13 residues long. V was shortened by 4 bases and J by 2 bases, with 6 bases between the two germline ends. The CDR3 sequence is CASSLAAYNEQFF. The CDR3 DNA sequence: TGTGCCAGCAGTTTGGCAGCCTACAATGAGCAGTTCTTC.

In nucleotides, the CDR3 is TGTGCCAGCAGTCCTACAGGGGGCGGAAGCACAGATACGCAGTATTTT. Protein sequence: CASSPTGGGSTDTQYF. This sequence joins TRBV6-1 and TRBJ2-3, with 9 bases aligning to TRBD1. The CDR3 totals 16 residues. Trimming cost V 5 bases and J 0 bases; bases outside gene matches: 6. Germline CDR1 MNHNS, CDR2 SASEGT.

This clonotype was observed a single time. The genes are TRBV6-1 and TRBJ2-7; D possibly corresponds to TRBD1 (5 bases). Between the trimmed V and J ends, which lost 2 bases and 6 bases, there was a span of 17 bases. Germline V CDR1 and CDR2: MNHNS, SASEGT. CDR3 size: 15 residues. The CDR3 reads CASSESVRAKGEQYF. CDR3 bases: TGTGCCAGCAGTGAATCAGTCAGGGCAAAAGGCGAGCAGTACTTC.

This chain connects TRBV24-1 to TRBJ1-2; D is unclear. Trimming took off 4 bases at V and 4 bases at J, with 9 bases between the two ends. CDR3 length equals 13 residues. Germline assignment: CDR1 KGHDR and CDR2 SFDVKD. Written as DNA, the CDR3 is TGTGCCACCAGTGAGTCGAACTTCTATGGCTACACCTTC. It translates to CATSESNFYGYTF.

Comment on this clonotype: A much larger clone differs from this one at a single base, so this may be a read error. The chain carries TRBV20-1 and TRBJ2-1, with 8 nucleotides matching TRBD1. The junction had 7 bases not matched to a gene; V was cut back by 8 bases and J by 4 bases. Germline V gene data show CDR1 as DFQATT and CDR2 as SNEGSKA (reference sequence). CDR3 length: 13 residues. The chain's CDR3 is CSTLGTGYNEQFF. CDR3 nucleotides: TGCAGTACTCTAGGGACAGGTTACAATGAGCAGTTCTTC.

The V gene is TRBV10-3, the J gene TRBJ2-7, with unresolved D. Germline CDR1 is ENHRY and CDR2 is SYGVKD. The CDR3 consists of 13 residues. Trimming took off 0 bases at V and 2 bases at J, with 5 bases between the two ends. Here the CDR3 reads CAISESGTYEQYF. In DNA form, the CDR3 reads TGTGCCATCAGTGAGTCGGGGACCTACGAGCAGTACTTC.

The CDR3 protein is CASRTGNTEAFF. CDR3 sequence (DNA): TGTGCCAGCAGAACAGGGAACACTGAAGCTTTCTTT. The chain recombines TRBV6-2 or TRBV6-3 with TRBJ1-1, with D tentatively TRBD1 (5 bases). The CDR3 contains 12 residues. Germline V CDR1 and CDR2: MNHEY, SVGEGT. The V and J ends lost 6 bases and 1 base respectively, with 6 bases between them.

The V and J genes are TRBV28 and TRBJ1-1; 7 nucleotides match TRBD1. From germline, CDR1 is MDHEN and CDR2 SYDVKM. The V and J ends lost 4 bases and 5 bases, in that order; junction bases with no gene match: 10. CDR3 size: 15 residues. The CDR3 region has the DNA TGTGCCAGCAGTTCCCCGGGACAGAGGGTTACTGAAGCTTTCTTT. It translates to CASSSPGQRVTEAFF.

A word on this clonotype: At one end, the junction sequence differs from germline, possibly due to a read error. The V gene is TRBV15, the J gene TRBJ2-7; the match to TRBD1 covers 7 bases. The CDR3 runs 15 residues. Germline V CDR1 and CDR2: LNHNV, YYDKDF (reference sequence). The CDR3 sequence: CAASRDIRDSYEQYF. Written as DNA, the CDR3 is TGTGCCGCCAGCAGAGATATTCGGGACAGCTACGAGCAGTACTTC.

V is TRBV20-1 and J is TRBJ2-7, with TRBD2 matching 7 bases. Germline CDR1 and CDR2: DFQATT and SNEGSKA (reference sequence). The CDR3 extends over 17 amino acids. After removal of 2 bases from V and 5 bases from J, the junction contained 18 bases not matched to a gene. CDR3 residues: CSARILNLWEGRNEQYF. In DNA, the CDR3 is TGCAGTGCTAGAATCTTGAATTTGTGGGAGGGTCGCAACGAGCAGTACTTC.

The CDR3 DNA reads TGTGCCAGCAGCTTAGGGACTAGCGTCACAGATACGCAGTATTTT. Protein: CASSLGTSVTDTQYF. The V gene is TRBV7-2, the J gene TRBJ2-3; TRBD2 matches at 9 bases. There are 15 residues in the CDR3. From germline, CDR1 is SGHTA and CDR2 FQGNSA. The V segment lost 1 base and the J segment 2 bases; nucleotides outside the gene matches: 1.

This clonotype was observed a handful of times. The chain is built from TRBV27 and TRBJ1-2; D is undetermined. The CDR3 runs to 15 residues. Looked up from germline, CDR1 is MNHEY and CDR2 is SMNVEV (reference sequence). V lost 6 bases and J 0 bases, leaving 14 bases between the germline ends. The CDR3, as DNA: TGTGCCAGCAGAGTCCGGGGATCTACTAACTATGGCTACACCTTC. It yields the protein CASRVRGSTNYGYTF.

This chain links TRBV29-1 with TRBJ2-3; 8 bases match TRBD1. CDR1 is SQVTM and CDR2 is ANQGSEA in the germline V gene. There are 14 residues in the CDR3. The ends lost 6 bases at V and 3 bases at J; junction bases unmatched: 8. In DNA, the CDR3 is TGCAGCGTCGAACGACAGGGGAAGACAGATACGCAGTATTTT. It yields the protein CSVERQGKTDTQYF.

The J gene is TRBJ2-5, the V gene TRBV20-1, with D maybe TRBD1 (6 bases). Per germline, CDR1 DFQATT and CDR2 SNEGSKA (reference sequence). CDR3 length: 11 residues. In nucleotides, the CDR3 is TGCAGCACAGGGTCAAAAGGGACCCAGTACTTC. Its protein is CSTGSKGTQYF.

This rearrangement joins TRBV6-2 or TRBV6-3 to TRBJ2-7, with TRBD2 as a possible D gene (5 bases). V lost 5 bases and J 4 bases, leaving 9 bases between the germline ends. The CDR3 covers 12 residues. Germline V gene sequence: CDR1 MNHEY, CDR2 SVGEGT. CDR3 protein: CASSRTGYEQYF. The CDR3 bases are TGTGCCAGCAGTCGGACTGGTTACGAGCAGTACTTC.